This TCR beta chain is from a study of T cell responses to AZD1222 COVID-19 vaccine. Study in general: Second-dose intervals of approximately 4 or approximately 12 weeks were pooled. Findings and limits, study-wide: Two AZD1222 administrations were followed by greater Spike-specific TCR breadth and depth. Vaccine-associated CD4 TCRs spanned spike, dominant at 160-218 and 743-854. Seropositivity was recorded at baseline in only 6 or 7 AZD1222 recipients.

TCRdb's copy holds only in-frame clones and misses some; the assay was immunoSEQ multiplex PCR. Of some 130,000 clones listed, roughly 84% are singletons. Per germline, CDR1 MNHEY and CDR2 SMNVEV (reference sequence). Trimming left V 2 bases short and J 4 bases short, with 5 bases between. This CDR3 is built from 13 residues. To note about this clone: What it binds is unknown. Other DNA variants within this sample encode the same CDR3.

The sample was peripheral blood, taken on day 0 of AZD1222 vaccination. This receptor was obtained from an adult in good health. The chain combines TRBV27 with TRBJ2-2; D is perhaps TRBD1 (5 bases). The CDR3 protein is CASSLRGTGELFF. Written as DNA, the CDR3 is TGTGCCAGCAGTTTAAGGGGCACCGGGGAGCTGTTTTTT.